The T cell receptor beta chain under discussion was sequenced for a study of T cell repertoires in cytomegalovirus infection. Via MiXCR, TCRdb re-called the reads, giving one row per CDR3 protein. This table has 300,000 to 400,000 distinct CDR3 sequences, more than 8% appearing once. This clonotype was detected many times. The clonotype was recovered from a human donor in good health (CMV status not recorded). Some clones in this sample may be carry-over from other donors' samples. Source material: PBMCs.

CDR3 region: CASLPTGRGNSYEQYF. As DNA, the CDR3 is TGTGCCAGCCTACCTACAGGACGGGGTAACTCCTACGAGCAGTACTTC. The gene calls are TRBV12-3 or TRBV12-4 and TRBJ2-7; either TRBD1 or TRBD2 may fit D (5 bases each). The CDR3 extends over 16 amino acids. The V end was cut by 8 bases, the J end by 0 bases, with 20 bases between.